Detailed here is one T cell receptor (beta chain). Its recognized antigen is unknown. Base quality data are lacking; no much larger clone is found one base away. CDR1 is given as SGHRS and CDR2 as YFSETQ, both from the germline V gene. Its CDR3 holds 18 amino acids, cysteine through phenylalanine. Here the CDR3 DNA is all that survives: 54 bases in frame from base 1. V and J are trimmed by 2 bases and 1 base, and the gene matches miss 12 bases of the junction. The data were taken from a study of Ad26.COV2.S vaccination and SARS-CoV-2 variants listed by TCRdb under 2021. Study-level background: Vaccine-arm donors were drawn from COV1001, a multicentre, randomized, double-blind, placebo-controlled phase I-IIa trial of Ad26.COV2.S in healthy adults. Trial participants were randomized into five groups of five: low-dose or high-dose Ad26.COV2.S given once or twice, or placebo on both occasions. Sequencing of the TCRbeta repertoire served to evaluate the specificity and breadth of SARS-CoV-2-reactive T cell receptors following Ad26.COV2.S vaccination. Ad26.COV2.S was administered intramuscularly at a dose of 5x10^10 or 1x10^11 viral particles, either as one shot or as two shots given 56 days apart. Throughout the experiments and outcome assessment, investigators stayed blinded to trial group allocation. The TCR-sequenced set comprised roughly 30 samples: about 19 Ad26.COV2.S vaccine recipients, 5 placebo recipients and 8 SARS-CoV-2 convalescent individuals. Results the study describes overall, beyond this receptor: Ad26.COV2.S recipients had higher spike-specific TCR breadth than placebo recipients (P = 0.0014). The study was not powered to compare responses between vaccine doses or regimens. According to the authors, total T cell responses may have been underestimated by the TCR breadth and depth analyses. Non-spike TCR breadth was comparable between vaccine and placebo recipients, consistent with the vaccine containing only spike. After vaccination, substantial breadth of spike-specific CD8+ and CD4+ T cell responses was reported.

The label giving this sample's treatment or condition can be read as: roughly 20 received Ad26.COV2.S at low or high dose, single or two shots; a few received placebo; per-sample allocation not given. Repertoires of vaccine and placebo recipients were sequenced from samples collected on day 63 after the first injection. Cohort 1b enrolled some 25 adults aged 18-55 years at a single site in Boston, USA, between 29 July and 7 August 2020. Ad26.COV2.S consisted of a replication-incompetent adenovirus type 26 vector by which a prefusion-stabilized SARS-CoV-2 spike protein from the original Wuhan strain was expressed. The immunoSEQ Assay was the method used to sequence TCRbeta CDR3 regions. After extraction, genomic DNA underwent amplification by bias-controlled multiplex PCR, followed by high-throughput sequencing. Per the authors' processing: To quantify the absolute abundance of every unique TCRbeta CDR3 region, sequences were collapsed and filtered. Usable DNA was measured by amplifying reference genes present in all nucleated cells, and TCRbeta template counts were normalized to that usable DNA to estimate T cell fraction. Repertoire TCRs were annotated as SARS-CoV-2-specific by exact matching of V gene, CDR3 amino acid sequence and J gene to a known reactive TCR set. The reference SARS-CoV-2 TCR set was obtained from MIRA and was filtered for enrichment in COVID-19-positive ImmuneCODE repertoires, whereby public or cross-reactive TCRs were removed. Using the MIRA antigens, annotated TCRs were further analysed by specific ORF or by position within an ORF. Breadth was defined as the number of annotated unique rearrangements divided by the total number of unique productive rearrangements, and depth was defined as the summed frequency of the annotated unique rearrangements. TCR breadth was compared between groups using two-sided Wilcoxon rank-sum tests. This immuneACCESS table, as held by TCRdb, lists in-frame sequences with V and J called but not all clones. Of the missing ones, under half trace to an unresolved V gene in checked studies; the others have no known cause. Clone size and V and J calls were adopted from that table, with D and trimming inferred from the DNA. The sample records some 330,000 clones, 85% to 90% of which are singletons. The ten largest clones capture about 5.4% of the sample.

Recombination linked TRBV5-1 to TRBJ2-3; 8 central bases correspond to TRBD1. The material was peripheral blood, obtained in a trial of Ad26.COV2.S vaccine versus placebo. The clonotype was recovered from a person between 18 and 60 years old who received the Ad26.COV2.S COVID-19 vaccine or a placebo. The CDR3 reads CASSFWTGPGIRTDTQYF. The bases are TGCGCCAGCAGCTTCTGGACAGGGCCCGGAATCCGCACAGATACGCAGTATTTT.